Below, one T cell receptor (beta chain) is given with its context. This clonotype was recorded at least ten times. Its antigen is unknown. No clone much larger than this one lies a single base away; base qualities are absent. The time point tag for this specimen amounts to: newly diagnosed GD, antithyroid drugs for less than 3 months. For both TCR sequencing and RNA sequencing, RNA was extracted from PBMCs using TRIzol. Graves' disease was diagnosed according to American Thyroid Association guidelines. Patients were recruited from an endocrinology department in Xi'an, China. Each patient gave around 9 milliliters of peripheral blood, collected in an EDTA anticoagulant tube. Ficoll Paque Plus density gradient separation was used to isolate PBMCs, and no additional T cell sorting was done. An Agilent 2100 Bioanalyzer and agarose gel were used to assess RNA quality, and a NanoDrop 2000 was used to measure RNA concentration.

The entry originates in a study of regulatory T cells in long-lasting Graves disease (dated by TCRdb to the early 2020s). Looking at the study overall: Newly diagnosed Graves' disease patients had taken antithyroid drugs for less than 3 months. Persistent Graves' disease patients were compared with newly diagnosed Graves' disease patients by peripheral blood TCR sequencing and RNA sequencing. TCR sequencing covered some 13 persistent and around 20 newly diagnosed Graves' disease patients, about 35 samples in total. The study took place in China and was registered as a clinical trial. The research as a whole found: As a limitation, the authors acknowledged that the small sample size may reduce accuracy. Only the TCR beta chain was sequenced and analyzed. Patients with persistent disease shared more public clonotypes (around 2,700) than newly diagnosed patients did (966). Because the primary lesion, thyroid tissue, could not be accessed, the study looked at peripheral blood alone. Lower TCR Shannon entropy and fewer highly expanded clones were observed in persistent Graves' disease patients than in newly diagnosed patients, which suggested clonal expansion.

The method behind the library was multiplex PCR. Reads for this sample came from an Illumina HiSeq 4000. TCR beta libraries were built with iRepertoire HTBI primers and Arm-PCR amplification of CDR3 regions. Gel purification was performed on PCR products prior to sequencing. The paper's processing steps were these. Gene usage analysis of CDR3 amino acid clonotypes relied on the 62 TRBV and over 13 TRBJ segments identified across samples. Filtered high-quality paired reads were merged into contigs using COPE and FqMerger. BLAST was used to align contigs to IMGT TRBV, TRBD and TRBJ reference genes, with CDR3 defined following IMGT. Highly expanded clones were defined as clonotypes with a frequency above 0.1%. Shannon entropy was used to measure repertoire diversity, and the Gini coefficient was used to measure V-J evenness. Clonotypes shared by more than one individual were considered public. TCRdb passed the public sequencing reads through fastp at Q25 and MiXCR, retaining productive beta sequences. Entries that share a CDR3 protein sequence are merged under the most common genes and DNA. The V and J calls reflect TCRdb's pipeline rather than the authors' work. The sample has some 320,000 distinct CDR3 sequences on record, about a sixth of them singletons. Roughly 35% of the sample comes from the top ten.

The sequence came from a female donor with Graves disease. This specimen consisted of peripheral blood mononuclear cells (PBMCs), obtained at new diagnosis, from a patient treated with antithyroid drugs.

The sequenced DNA is TGTGCCACCAGTGACACCAGGGTTACGAGGGCAGATACGCAGTATTTT. Its protein reads: CATSDTRVTRADTQYF. The rearrangement combines TRBV24-1 with TRBJ2-3, with the D segment possibly TRBD1 or TRBD2, each aligning over 5 bases. There are 16 amino acids in the CDR3, from cysteine to phenylalanine inclusive. Kept here is only the CDR3 DNA, which spans 48 bases and is read in frame from base 1. From a lookup of the germline V gene, CDR1 and CDR2 are KGHDR and SFDVKD. The junction shows trimming of 4 bases on V and 4 bases on J, plus 17 bases between the germline ends.